The 17 T cell receptor beta chains listed next were all sequenced from one sample in a study of naive and memory T cell subsets. Two oligonucleotides, mixed equimolar, formed the beta constant-region primer covering TRBC1 and TRBC2. Nested alpha and beta constant-region primers with the SP2 primer drove four PCR rounds on ligated cDNA. TCRdb re-derived calls from the UMI-ligation and nested PCR reads in MiXCR, one entry per CDR3 protein. The data hold over 100,000 distinct CDR3 sequences, with just over 35% observed a single time. The specimen sequenced was central memory CD4+ T cells from blood. These receptors came from a human donor in good health.

Regarding this clonotype: A much larger clone sits a single nucleotide away, making a read error possible. This sequence joins TRBV6-4 and TRBJ2-3; the D gene is possibly TRBD1 (6 bases). The germline gives CDR1 MRHNA, CDR2 SNTAGT. The CDR3 extends over 13 amino acids. The CDR3 sequence: CASSEDSKDTQYF. DNA of the CDR3: TGTGCCAGCAGTGAGGACAGCAAAGATACGCAGTATTTT.

The chain is built from TRBV20-1 and TRBJ2-7, with D possibly being TRBD1 (5 bases). CDR1 DFQATT and CDR2 SNEGSKA come from the germline V gene (reference sequence). The V end lost 5 bases, the J end lost 5 bases, and 13 bases lay between the germline ends. The CDR3 covers 12 residues. DNA of the CDR3: TGCAGTGCTCAGGGCTATTCCGACGAGCAGTACTTC. Its translation: CSAQGYSDEQYF.

CDR3 region: CSVGGTGGNTEAFF. For the CDR3, the DNA is TGCAGCGTCGGGGGGACAGGGGGGAACACTGAAGCTTTCTTT. This sequence joins TRBV29-1 and TRBJ1-1, with 11 bases that match TRBD1. CDR3 length: 14 amino acids. V lost 6 bases to trimming and J lost 1 base; unmatched junction nucleotides: 4. CDR1 SQVTM and CDR2 ANQGSEA come from the germline V gene.

This clonotype was counted a few times. The chain has TRBV20-1 and TRBJ2-1; 12 bases are a match to TRBD2. From germline, CDR1 is DFQATT and CDR2 SNEGSKA (reference sequence). The junction had 7 bases not matched to a gene; V was cut back by 5 bases and J by 8 bases. This CDR3 contains 14 residues. The chain's CDR3 is CSAWTSGTGYEQFF. The CDR3 DNA is TGCAGTGCTTGGACTAGCGGGACTGGATATGAGCAGTTCTTC.

This sequence joins TRBV7-8 and TRBJ2-1, with 8 bases fitting TRBD2. CDR1 SGHVS and CDR2 FQNEAQ come from the germline V gene. This CDR3 region has 14 residues. The J segment lost 4 bases and the V segment lost 1 base, leaving 0 bases of the junction unmatched. The CDR3 region has the DNA TGTGCCAGCAGCTTAGGCGGGAGGTACAATGAGCAGTTCTTC. Translation: CASSLGGRYNEQFF.

The CDR3 here is CSARDIRTSGYNEQFF. For the CDR3, the DNA is TGCAGTGCTAGAGATATCAGGACTAGCGGATACAATGAGCAGTTCTTC. This rearrangement joins TRBV20-1 to TRBJ2-1; TRBD2 matches at 10 bases. V trimming: 0 bases; J trimming: 4 bases; junction bases outside the gene matches: 6. The CDR3 is 16 residues long. From germline, CDR1 is DFQATT and CDR2 SNEGSKA (reference sequence).

This clonotype was recorded a few times. The J gene is TRBJ2-1, the V gene TRBV18; 14 bases map to TRBD2. From germline, CDR1 is KGHSH and CDR2 LQKENI. CDR3 length: 16 residues. V trimming: 1 base; J trimming: 6 bases; junction bases outside the gene matches: 2. The CDR3 bases are TGTGCCAGCTCACCACTGGGACTAGCGGGAGTCAATGAGCAGTTCTTC. This sequence encodes CASSPLGLAGVNEQFF.

The rearrangement links TRBV20-1 to TRBJ2-1; unclear D gene. V lost 4 bases to trimming and J lost 9 bases, with 7 bases between them. Germline-derived CDR1 and CDR2 are DFQATT and SNEGSKA (reference sequence). This CDR3 region has 10 residues. Written as DNA, the CDR3 is TGCAGTGCTAACAATGGTGAGCAGTTCTTC. Protein product: CSANNGEQFF.

V is TRBV30 and J is TRBJ2-7; D perhaps matches TRBD1 (5 bases). The CDR3 spans 12 residues. Germline values: CDR1 GTSNPN, CDR2 SVGIG (reference sequence). Between the trimmed V and J ends, which lost 5 bases and 0 bases, there was a span of 8 bases. The CDR3 DNA sequence: TGTGCCTGGGGGGCTAGCTCCTACGAGCAGTACTTC. It translates to CAWGASSYEQYF. Drawing the rest from reference TRBV30 and TRBJ2-7, the complete variable domain is SQTIHQWPATLVQPVGSPLSLECTVEGTSNPNLYWYRQAAGRGLQLLFYSVGIGQISSEVPQNLSASRPQDRQFILSSKKLLLSDSGFYLCAWGASSYEQYFGPGTRLTVT.

CDR3 DNA: TGTGCCAGCAGGAATTCGGGACTAGCGAGCCAAGAGACCCAGTACTTC. It specifies CASRNSGLASQETQYF. This rearrangement joins TRBV6-5 to TRBJ2-5; 10 bases map to TRBD2. Germline CDR1 and CDR2: MNHEY and SVGAGI. With V trimmed by 6 bases and J by 1 base, 8 bases remained unmatched. This CDR3 has 16 amino acids.

J is TRBJ2-3 and V is TRBV28, with 11 bases matching TRBD2. Germline assignment: CDR1 MDHEN and CDR2 SYDVKM. V trimming: 1 base; J trimming: 4 bases; junction bases outside the gene matches: 4. This CDR3 has 16 amino acids. CDR3 loop: CASSLSVAGGADTQYF. The CDR3 bases are TGTGCCAGCAGTTTATCGGTAGCGGGAGGGGCAGATACGCAGTATTTT.

V usage is TRBV20-1 and J usage is TRBJ2-5, with a tentative D call TRBD2 (6 bases). Germline assignment: CDR1 DFQATT and CDR2 SNEGSKA (reference sequence). The V end was cut by 2 bases, the J end by 5 bases, with 18 bases between. CDR3 size: 15 residues. Here the CDR3 reads CSARPRGRTGETQYF. The CDR3 bases are TGCAGTGCTAGACCGCGGGGTCGTACCGGGGAGACCCAGTACTTC.

The chain uses TRBV30 and TRBJ2-1, with D possibly being TRBD1 or TRBD2 (6 bases each). With 2 bases removed from V and 7 bases from J, the gap between germline ends came to 12 bases. Per germline, CDR1 GTSNPN and CDR2 SVGIG (reference sequence). There are 13 residues in the CDR3. This CDR3 is CAWSLGGPNEQFF. As DNA, the CDR3 is TGTGCCTGGAGTCTTGGGGGGCCTAATGAGCAGTTCTTC.

There are a few counts of this clonotype. V is TRBV29-1 and J is TRBJ2-3; D call uncertain. This CDR3 is built from 13 residues. Germline CDR1 is SQVTM and CDR2 is ANQGSEA. V gave up 7 bases and J gave up 0 bases, with 11 bases separating them. CDR3 in DNA: TGCAGCGGTGACACGGCTAGCACAGATACGCAGTATTTT. It specifies CSGDTASTDTQYF.

The chain recombines TRBV5-4 with TRBJ1-1, with D possibly matching TRBD1 (5 bases). The CDR3 sequence is 15 residues long. V lost 4 bases, J lost 0 bases, and 13 bases lay in between. Germline CDR1 SGHNT, CDR2 YYREEE (reference sequence). Written as DNA, the CDR3 is TGTGCCAGCAGCCCCCCCCAGGGCATGAACACTGAAGCTTTCTTT. Translation gives CASSPPQGMNTEAFF.

There are a few counts of this clonotype. The chain uses TRBV20-1 and TRBJ2-1; perhaps TRBD1 as D (6 bases). V gave up 0 bases and J gave up 0 bases, with 12 bases separating them. In germline, CDR1 is DFQATT, CDR2 SNEGSKA (reference sequence). The CDR3 covers 16 residues. The CDR3 region has the DNA TGCAGTGCTAGAGATTTCCAGGGGTTCTCCTACAATGAGCAGTTCTTC. This encodes CSARDFQGFSYNEQFF.

This clonotype was seen at least ten times. The rearrangement uses TRBV28 and TRBJ2-5; tentatively, D is TRBD1 or TRBD2 (5 bases each). V lost 5 bases to trimming and J lost 4 bases, with 26 bases between them. The CDR3 extends over 18 amino acids. Germline-derived CDR1 and CDR2 are MDHEN and SYDVKM. The CDR3 DNA sequence: TGTGCCAGCAGTCCTCCGGGACCAACAACCCGGGCGGCAGAGACCCAGTACTTC. It yields the protein CASSPPGPTTRAAETQYF. Based on the CDR3 plus reference TRBV28 and TRBJ2-5, the full variable domain is DVKVTQSSRYLVKRTGEKVFLECVQDMDHENMFWYRQDPGLGLRLIYFSYDVKMKEKGDIPEGYSVSREKKERFSLILESASTNQTSMYLCASSPPGPTTRAAETQYFGPGTRLLVL.